The TCR beta chain described here comes from a study of T cell responses to AZD1222 COVID-19 vaccine (dated by TCRdb to about 2021). General notes on the study: AZD1222 recipients whose second dose came at about 4 weeks and those whose second dose came at about 12 weeks were combined into one group, since spike-specific TCR depth and breadth did not differ between the two schedules. A total of roughly 240 trial participants underwent TCR sequencing, of whom some 210 received two doses of AZD1222 and about 25 received two doses of the MenACWY control vaccine. Enrollment into the trials was organized by age into subgroups of 18-55, 56-69 and 70-plus years, and those subgroups contained approximately 160, 26 and 62 TCR-sequenced participants, respectively.

The time point tag for this specimen amounts to: baseline before first vaccination. The vaccinee samples were drawn from two UK trials, COV001 and COV002, one of which was a single-blind randomized controlled phase 2/3 trial testing AZD1222 (ChAdOx1 nCoV-19) in healthy adults. Trial participant PBMC samples were collected at day 0 and day 28 after the second dose for TCRbeta chain sequencing. A remark on this clone: Its antigen is currently not known. Per-nucleotide qualities are absent, and no much larger clonotype sits a single base away.

CDR1 and CDR2 (LNHDA, SQIVND) derive from the germline V gene (reference sequence). V loses 1 base of germline sequence and J loses 4 bases, and the interval between the two ends is 7 bases. Counted from cysteine to phenylalanine, this CDR3 has 13 amino acids. Only CDR3 DNA remains: 39 bases, in frame from the first base. Overall results and qualifications from the work: Reportedly, almost half of the unique spike-specific TCRs recognized epitopes lying outside the regions that are mutated in the B.1.351 and B.1.1.7 variants. CD4 TCRs associated with the vaccine covered the entire spike protein, and the dominant responses were in regions 160-218 and 743-854. Only five to seven AZD1222 recipients were SARS-CoV-2 seropositive at baseline, limiting conclusions about previously exposed vaccinees. Most participants were white British and females outnumbered males, and the authors suggested that clonal diversity may have been underestimated. Because no samples from the day 14 peak response were available, repertoires could be characterized only after the peak T cell response. In the small 56-69-year group, the increase in depth fell short of significance, most likely because of low power. After two AZD1222 doses, spike-specific TCR breadth and depth were significantly higher than at day 0 and than in MenACWY recipients.

The CDR3 regions of human TCRbeta chains were subjected to immunosequencing. The paper's data handling went like this. TCRs in the repertoires were matched against a reference library of SARS-CoV-2-specific TCRs that had been generated with the MIRA antigen-specificity platform. Breadth was defined as the fraction of unique TCRs that were SARS-CoV-2-associated. Depth was defined as the fraction of total T cells that were SARS-CoV-2-associated. Using the MIRA data, each spike-specific TCR was assigned both to the spike region to which the TCR was reactive and to a CD4 or CD8 class. Log10-transformed breadth and depth values were compared by one-way ANOVA with Sidak's multiple comparisons tests. The immuneACCESS repertoire file appears here via TCRdb, limited to in-frame rearrangements. These files lack a portion of the clones; in checked studies, under half of the deficit traces to unresolved V genes, and the cause of the others is not known. That table supplies the V and J calls and clone size; D and trimming were determined from the DNA. In this sample the table shows about 66,000 clones, approximately 84% of which occur a single time. The top ten clones comprise 15% to 20% of the sample.

This specimen consisted of peripheral blood, obtained on day 0 of AZD1222 vaccination. This receptor was obtained from an adult in good health. The rearrangement joined TRBV19 to TRBJ1-1, with no reliable assignment of the D segment. The CDR3 loop reads CASSIGRTTEAFF. DNA sequence: TGTGCCAGTAGTATAGGCAGAACCACTGAAGCTTTCTTT.